The clone carrying this T cell receptor beta chain has a count of ten or more. This specimen belongs to a study of CD8+CD57+ T cells in acquired aplastic anemia. Genomic DNA acted as the template from which TCR beta VDJ combination and CDR3 sequence profiling were carried out. Using its own MiXCR run on the reads, TCRdb lists one record per CDR3 protein. The sample lists hundreds of thousands of distinct CDR3 sequences, roughly half occurring once. Per germline, CDR1 SGHDT and CDR2 YYEEEE. The CDR3 sequence is 15 residues long. Trimming stripped 0 bases from V and 1 base from J, with 10 bases between. Whoever was chosen for sequencing had shown CD8+CD57+ cell expansion by flow cytometry.

The clonotype comes from a human donor with aplastic anemia. Sequenced input: sorted CD4+, CD8+, or CD8+CD57+ T cells (not recorded which) from PBMCs. The V call is TRBV5-6, the J call TRBJ1-1, with unresolved D. The CDR3 DNA reads as TGTGCCAGCAGCTTGGCATCAGCCACGAACACTGAAGCTTTCTTT. Translation gives CASSLASATNTEAFF.